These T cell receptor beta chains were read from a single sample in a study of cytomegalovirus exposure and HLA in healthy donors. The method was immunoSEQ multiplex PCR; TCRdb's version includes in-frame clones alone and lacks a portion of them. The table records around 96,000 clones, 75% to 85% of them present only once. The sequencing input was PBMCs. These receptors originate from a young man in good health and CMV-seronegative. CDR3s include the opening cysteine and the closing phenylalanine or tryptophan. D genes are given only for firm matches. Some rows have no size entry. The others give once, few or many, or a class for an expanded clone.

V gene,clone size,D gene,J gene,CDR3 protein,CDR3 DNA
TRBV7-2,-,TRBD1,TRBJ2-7,CASRFPGTDSYEQYF,TGTGCCAGCAGGTTTCCCGGGACAGACTCCTACGAGCAGTACTTC
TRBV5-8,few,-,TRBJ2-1,CASSSQGWEQFF,TGTGCCAGCAGCTCACAGGGATGGGAGCAGTTCTTC
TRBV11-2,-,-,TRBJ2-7,CASSSPSRGKYEQYF,TGTGCCAGCAGCTCTCCTTCCAGGGGCAAATACGAGCAGTACTTC
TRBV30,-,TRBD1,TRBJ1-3,CAWEKGQGDWGGNTIYF,TGTGCCTGGGAGAAGGGACAGGGGGACTGGGGTGGAAACACCATATATTTT
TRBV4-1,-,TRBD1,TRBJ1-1,CASRRTGGTEAFF,TGCGCCAGCAGGAGAACAGGGGGCACTGAAGCTTTCTTT
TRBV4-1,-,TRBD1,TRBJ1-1,CASSHSTGTGLNTEAFF,TGCGCCAGCAGCCATTCCACGGGGACAGGGCTGAACACTGAAGCTTTCTTT
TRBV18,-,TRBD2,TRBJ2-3,CASSPVATSGVSTDTQYF,TGTGCCAGCTCACCAGTTGCGACTAGCGGGGTGAGCACAGATACGCAGTATTTT
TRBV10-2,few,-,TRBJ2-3,CASSGSQGGTDTQYF,TGCGCCAGCAGTGGGTCACAGGGCGGCACAGATACGCAGTATTTT
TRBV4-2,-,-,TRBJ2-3,CASRFDNGGDTQYF,TGTGCCAGCAGATTCGATAACGGAGGGGATACGCAGTATTTT
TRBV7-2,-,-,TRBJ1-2,CASSLASSNYGYTF,TGTGCCAGCAGCTTAGCTTCCAGTAACTATGGCTACACCTTC
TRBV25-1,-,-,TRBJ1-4,CASSEYIGGSEKLFF,TGTGCCAGCAGTGAATATATCGGGGGTAGTGAAAAACTGTTTTTT
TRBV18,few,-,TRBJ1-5,CASSPAGQPQHF,TGTGCCAGCTCACCGGCGGGTCAGCCCCAGCATTTT
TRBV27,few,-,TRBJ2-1,CASSLQGNEQFF,TGTGCCAGCAGTTTACAGGGCAATGAGCAGTTCTTC
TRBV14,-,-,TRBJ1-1,CASSQDPDSPEAFF,TGTGCCAGCAGCCAAGACCCGGACAGCCCAGAAGCTTTCTTT
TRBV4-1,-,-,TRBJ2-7,CASSPINQGPYEQYF,TGCGCCAGCAGCCCAATCAATCAGGGGCCCTACGAGCAGTACTTC
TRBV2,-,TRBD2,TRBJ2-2,CASSATSGNTGELFF,TGTGCCAGCAGTGCCACTAGCGGGAACACCGGGGAGCTGTTTTTT
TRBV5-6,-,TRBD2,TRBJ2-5,CATPPPGLAPEGQETQYF,TGTGCCACCCCACCCCCGGGACTAGCTCCTGAGGGGCAAGAGACCCAGTACTTC
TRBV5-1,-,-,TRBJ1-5,CASRGGSNQPQHF,TGCGCCAGCAGGGGGGGGAGCAATCAGCCCCAGCATTTT
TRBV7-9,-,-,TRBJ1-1,CASSLDRGAFF,TGTGCCAGCAGCTTAGACAGAGGGGCTTTCTTT
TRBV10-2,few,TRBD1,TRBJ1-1,CASETGDTEAFF,TGCGCCAGCGAGACAGGGGATACTGAAGCTTTCTTT
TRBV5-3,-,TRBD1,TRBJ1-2,CARSPTGGGYGYTF,TGTGCCAGAAGCCCAACAGGGGGAGGCTATGGCTACACCTTC
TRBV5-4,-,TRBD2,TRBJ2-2,CASSSGTSGGAGTGELFF,TGTGCCAGCAGCTCCGGGACTAGCGGGGGGGCGGGCACCGGGGAGCTGTTTTTT
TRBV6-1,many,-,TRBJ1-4,CASSEVANEKLFF,TGTGCCAGCAGTGAGGTGGCAAATGAAAAACTGTTTTTT
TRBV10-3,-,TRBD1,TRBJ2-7,CAISEYSGQKYEQYF,TGTGCCATCAGTGAGTATTCGGGACAGAAATACGAGCAGTACTTC
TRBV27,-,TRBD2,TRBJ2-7,CASTSIGTSGPGWDEQYF,TGTGCCAGCACCTCGATTGGGACTAGCGGGCCCGGCTGGGACGAGCAGTACTTC
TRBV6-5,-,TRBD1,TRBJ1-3,CASREDRVSGNTIYF,TGTGCCAGCAGAGAGGACAGGGTGTCTGGAAACACCATATATTTT
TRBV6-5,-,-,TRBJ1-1,CASTYGGINTEAFF,TGTGCCAGCACCTACGGGGGGATAAACACTGAAGCTTTCTTT
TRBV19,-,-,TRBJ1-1,CASRLIENTEAFF,TGTGCCAGTAGGCTTATAGAGAACACTGAAGCTTTCTTT
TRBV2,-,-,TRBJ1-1,CASSVGRSAGTEAFF,TGTGCCAGCAGTGTCGGCCGATCCGCCGGGACTGAAGCTTTCTTT
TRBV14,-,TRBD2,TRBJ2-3,CASSQESSGGGTSTDTQYF,TGTGCCAGCAGCCAAGAGTCTAGCGGGGGCGGTACTAGCACAGATACGCAGTATTTT
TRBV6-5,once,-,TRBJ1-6,CASSYRGDNSPLHF,TGTGCCAGCAGTTACCGGGGGGATAATTCACCCCTCCACTTT
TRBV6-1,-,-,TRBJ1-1,CASNGRGDTEAFF,TGTGCCAGCAATGGCCGGGGGGACACTGAAGCTTTCTTT
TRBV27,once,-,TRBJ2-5,CASSAQWGVPETQYF,TGTGCCAGCAGTGCGCAGTGGGGGGTCCCGGAGACCCAGTACTTC
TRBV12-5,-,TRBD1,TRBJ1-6,CASGLRGHSPLHF,TGTGCTAGTGGTCTCAGGGGGCACTCACCCCTCCACTTT
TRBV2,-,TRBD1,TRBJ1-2,CASSDMATGPTNYGYTF,TGTGCCAGCAGTGATATGGCGACAGGGCCGACTAACTATGGCTACACCTTC
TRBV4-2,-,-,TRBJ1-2,CASSQGQGVDYGYTF,TGTGCCAGCAGCCAAGGCCAAGGGGTTGACTATGGCTACACCTTC
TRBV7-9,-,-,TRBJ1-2,CSSSLGSLALYGYTF,TGTTCCAGCAGCTTAGGATCCCTGGCCCTGTATGGCTACACCTTC
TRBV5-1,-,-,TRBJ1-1,CASSLAVQANTEAFF,TGCGCCAGCAGCTTGGCCGTCCAGGCGAACACTGAAGCTTTCTTT
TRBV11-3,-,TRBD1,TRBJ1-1,CASSLAGGPEAFF,TGTGCCAGCAGCTTAGCAGGGGGCCCTGAAGCTTTCTTT
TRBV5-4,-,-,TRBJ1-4,CASSLAQGAGEKLFF,TGTGCCAGCAGCTTGGCTCAAGGGGCTGGTGAAAAACTGTTTTTT
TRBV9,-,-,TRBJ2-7,CASSALTSARAGSYEQYF,TGTGCCAGCAGCGCCCTCACCAGTGCGAGGGCCGGGTCCTACGAGCAGTACTTC
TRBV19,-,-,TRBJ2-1,CASSPSDEQFF,TGTGCCAGTAGTCCCTCAGATGAGCAGTTCTTC
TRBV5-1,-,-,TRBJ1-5,CASSLEGASNQPQHF,TGCGCCAGCAGCTTGGAAGGGGCGAGCAATCAGCCCCAGCATTTT
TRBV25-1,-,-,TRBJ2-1,CASSRLTGWEQFF,TGTGCCAGCAGTAGGTTGACAGGCTGGGAGCAGTTCTTC
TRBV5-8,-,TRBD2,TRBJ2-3,CASSLGLAGGTSTDTQYF,TGTGCCAGCAGCTTGGGACTAGCGGGGGGCACTAGCACAGATACGCAGTATTTT
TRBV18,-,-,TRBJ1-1,CASSPRSNPNTEAFF,TGTGCCAGCTCACCACGTAGTAATCCGAACACTGAAGCTTTCTTT
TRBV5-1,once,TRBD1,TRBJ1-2,CASSLEGGGGYTF,TGCGCCAGCAGCTTGGAAGGGGGCGGTGGCTACACCTTC
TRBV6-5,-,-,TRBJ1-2,CASSYSSPSGGGYTF,TGTGCCAGCAGTTACTCGTCCCCGTCCGGGGGAGGCTACACCTTC